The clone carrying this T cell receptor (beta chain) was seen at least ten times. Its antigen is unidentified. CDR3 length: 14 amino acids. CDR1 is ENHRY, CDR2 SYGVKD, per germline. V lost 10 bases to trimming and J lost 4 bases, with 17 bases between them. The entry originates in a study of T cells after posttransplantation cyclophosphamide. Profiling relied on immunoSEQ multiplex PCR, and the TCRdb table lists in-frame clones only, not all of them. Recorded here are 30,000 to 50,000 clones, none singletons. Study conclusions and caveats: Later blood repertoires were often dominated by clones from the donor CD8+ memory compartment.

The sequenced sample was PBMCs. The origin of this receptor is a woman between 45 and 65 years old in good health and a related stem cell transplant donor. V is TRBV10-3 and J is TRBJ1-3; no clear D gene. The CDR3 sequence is CATKTGPSGNTIYF. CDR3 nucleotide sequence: TGTGCCACTAAAACGGGTCCGTCCGGAAACACCATATATTTT.